The 18 T cell receptor beta chains below all came from one sample that was sequenced in a study of blood T cell repertoires in COVID-19. TCRdb keeps only in-frame clones here, not all; method: immunoSEQ multiplex PCR. The sample consists of some 70,000 clones, about nine tenths of them appearing once. Material for sequencing was peripheral blood. Receptor source: a man aged 45-60 years with active COVID-19.

This clone was detected only a few times. The rearrangement joins TRBV2 to TRBJ2-7, with 7 nucleotides matching TRBD1. CDR1 SNHLY and CDR2 FYNNEI come from the germline V gene. Germline trimming cut 8 bases from V and 5 bases from J; bases unmatched to any gene: 6. The CDR3 length is 12 residues. The CDR3 protein is CASGTVGHEQYF. CDR3 in DNA: TGTGCCAGCGGGACAGTCGGGCACGAGCAGTACTTC. Filled out from reference TRBV2 and TRBJ2-7, the complete variable domain reads EPEVTQTPSHQVTQMGQEVILRCVPISNHLYFYWYRQILGQKVEFLVSFYNNEISEKSEIFDDQFSVERPDGSNFTLKIRSTKLEDSAMYFCASGTVGHEQYFGPGTRLTVT.

This CDR3 reads CASSDEEGAEAFF. DNA of the CDR3: TGTGCCAGCAGTGACGAGGAGGGGGCCGAAGCTTTCTTT. V is TRBV6-4 and J is TRBJ1-1; 7 nucleotides align to TRBD1. Germline V CDR1 and CDR2: MRHNA, SNTAGT. Trimming took 2 bases from V and 8 from J; bases not matched to a gene: 5. This CDR3 contains 13 residues.

The chain uses TRBV6-5 and TRBJ2-1; D is unresolved. V dropped 8 bases and J dropped 5 bases, with 10 bases sitting between them. The germline V gene encodes CDR1 MNHEY and CDR2 SVGAGI. This CDR3 spans 12 amino acids. The CDR3 protein is CASGRAHNEQFF. In nucleotides, the CDR3 is TGTGCCAGCGGTCGCGCTCACAATGAGCAGTTCTTC.

The chain links TRBV5-6 to TRBJ2-1; perhaps TRBD2 as D (6 bases). Looked up from germline, CDR1 is SGHDT and CDR2 is YYEEEE. CDR3 length: 13 amino acids. Trimming pared 5 bases from V and 9 bases from J, leaving 15 bases between. The DNA for the CDR3 is TGTGCCAGCAGGTCTGGGGGAGGCGGTGAGCAGTTCTTC. Encoded protein: CASRSGGGGEQFF.

The rearrangement joins TRBV6-6 to TRBJ1-1; 7 bases are shared with TRBD1. This CDR3 is built from 16 residues. Germline V gives CDR1 MNHNY, CDR2 SVGAGI (reference sequence). The trim removed 6 bases at V and 5 bases at J, leaving 15 bases unmatched. The CDR3 loop is CASSPKRAGTATEAFF. In DNA, the CDR3 is TGTGCCAGCAGCCCCAAGAGAGCCGGGACAGCAACTGAAGCTTTCTTT.

This clone has only one observation. Other DNA sequences from this sample encode an identical CDR3 as well. The V and J genes are TRBV6-2 or TRBV6-3 and TRBJ1-6; D is undetermined. The CDR3 totals 12 residues. Germline V gives CDR1 MNHEY, CDR2 SVGEGT. V lost 4 bases and J lost 8, with 6 bases in between. CDR3 sequence (DNA): TGTGCCAGCAGTTTGGGCGATTCACCCCTCCACTTT. The encoded protein is CASSLGDSPLHF.

The rearrangement links TRBV5-1 to TRBJ2-6, with 11 bases fitting TRBD2. The trim removed 5 bases at V and 1 base at J, leaving 14 bases unmatched. There are 20 residues in the CDR3. Germline V gene sequence: CDR1 SGHRS, CDR2 YFSETQ. The chain's CDR3 is CASRETGVTSGRSGANVLTF. The DNA for the CDR3 is TGCGCCAGCAGAGAAACGGGGGTCACTAGCGGGAGATCTGGGGCCAACGTCCTGACTTTC.

This clone showed up just once. This sequence joins TRBV6-2 or TRBV6-3 and TRBJ2-2; 9 nucleotides align to TRBD2. This CDR3 has 13 amino acids. V lost 5 bases, J lost 6 bases, and 1 base stayed unmatched. Germline V lookup: CDR1 MNHEY, CDR2 SVGEGT. The CDR3 loop is CASSRGGAGELFF. Here the CDR3 DNA reads TGTGCCAGCAGTCGCGGGGGGGCCGGGGAGCTGTTTTTT.

This rearrangement joins TRBV28 to TRBJ1-4, with 7 bases aligning to TRBD1. This CDR3 spans 18 amino acids. Trimming at V came to 7 bases and at J to 2 bases, leaving 16 bases not matched to a gene. Germline values: CDR1 MDHEN, CDR2 SYDVKM. The CDR3 reads CASKTPFPTGATNEKLFF. In DNA form, the CDR3 reads TGTGCCAGCAAAACACCCTTCCCCACAGGGGCCACTAATGAAAAACTGTTTTTT.

The V and J genes are TRBV5-1 and TRBJ2-5; D is ambiguous. This CDR3 is 13 amino acids long. Germline V gene lookup returns CDR1 SGHRS and CDR2 YFSETQ. V dropped 2 bases and J dropped 2 bases, with 7 bases sitting between them. The CDR3 DNA reads TGCGCCAGCAGCTTACGAGGTCAAGAGACCCAGTACTTC. It translates to CASSLRGQETQYF.

The chain uses TRBV5-6 and TRBJ2-1, with TRBD1 identical over 8 bases. The CDR3 has 16 residues. V was pared by 4 bases and J by 8 bases, with 14 bases of the junction left unmatched. The germline gives CDR1 SGHDT, CDR2 YYEEEE. The CDR3 spells CASSAQGAGRVHEQFF. In DNA form, the CDR3 reads TGTGCCAGCAGCGCCCAGGGGGCCGGTAGAGTCCATGAGCAGTTCTTC.

Only a few counts were recorded for this clone. The V and J genes are TRBV6-2 or TRBV6-3 and TRBJ2-7, with D possibly being TRBD1 (6 bases). The CDR3 covers 18 residues. Germline V gives CDR1 MNHEY, CDR2 SVGEGT. The V and J ends lost 2 bases and 4 bases respectively, with 24 bases between them. CDR3 amino acids: CASSYGAGVLDSLYEQYF. DNA for the CDR3: TGTGCCAGCAGTTACGGGGCAGGGGTTCTCGATTCCCTATACGAGCAGTACTTC.

This clone was found a few times. The chain couples TRBV5-1 to TRBJ1-3; D gene uncertain. There are 15 residues in the CDR3. V lost 0 bases to trimming and J lost 0 bases, with 7 bases between them. Germline V gene data show CDR1 as SGHRS and CDR2 as YFSETQ. The CDR3 sequence: CASSLDGSSGNTIYF. CDR3 in DNA: TGCGCCAGCAGCTTGGACGGTAGCTCTGGAAACACCATATATTTT.

V is TRBV10-3 and J is TRBJ1-2; the D gene is possibly TRBD1 (6 bases). From germline, CDR1 is ENHRY and CDR2 SYGVKD. Deletions cut 2 bases from V and 6 bases from J, with 16 bases between. The CDR3 covers 15 residues. CDR3 sequence (DNA): TGTGCCATCAGTGAGACGGCAGGGGAAGGCGATGGCTACACCTTC. Its translation is CAISETAGEGDGYTF.

This clone was observed a few times. This chain connects TRBV5-6 to TRBJ2-5; 11 bases line up with TRBD1. The germline V gene encodes CDR1 SGHDT and CDR2 YYEEEE. The V gene end was trimmed by 0 bases and the J gene end by 5 bases; junction bases not matched to a gene: 6. The CDR3 loop spans 16 amino acids. CDR3 in DNA: TGTGCCAGCAGCTTGGGGGACAGGGGGAATATCGAGACCCAGTACTTC. This sequence encodes CASSLGDRGNIETQYF.

The gene calls are TRBV9 and TRBJ2-3; possible D gene TRBD1, 5 bases. V lost 0 bases to trimming and J lost 3 bases, with 5 bases between them. The germline V gene encodes CDR1 SGDLS and CDR2 YYNGEE. The length of the CDR3 is 13 residues. The CDR3 DNA is TGTGCCAGCAGCGTAGAGGGGACAGATACGCAGTATTTT. Protein: CASSVEGTDTQYF. Full variable domain (rest looked up from reference TRBV9 and TRBJ2-3): DSGVTQTPKHLITATGQRVTLRCSPRSGDLSVYWYQQSLDQGLQFLIQYYNGEERAKGNILERFSAQQFPDLHSELNLSSLELGDSALYFCASSVEGTDTQYFGPGTRLTVL.

The chain links TRBV6-4 to TRBJ2-3; 9 bases fit TRBD2. Germline assignment: CDR1 MRHNA and CDR2 SNTAGT. This CDR3 is built from 18 residues. V was clipped by 3 bases and J by 0 bases; unmatched bases: 10. The CDR3 region is CASSDYSSGEDSTDTQYF. In DNA form, the CDR3 reads TGTGCCAGCAGTGATTACTCTAGCGGGGAAGATAGCACAGATACGCAGTATTTT.

The chain uses TRBV19 and TRBJ2-1, with 10 bases that match TRBD2. Losses at the gene ends were 1 base for V and 1 base for J; bases not matched to a gene: 13. This CDR3 is 20 amino acids long. Germline lookup yields CDR1 LNHDA and CDR2 SQIVND (reference sequence). As DNA, the CDR3 is TGTGCCAGTAGTATAGTCATTGGTCTAGCGGGAGTGGTTTCCTACAATGAGCAGTTCTTC. Translation: CASSIVIGLAGVVSYNEQFF. Full variable domain (missing parts from reference TRBV19 and TRBJ2-1): DGGITQSPKYLFRKEGQNVTLSCEQNLNHDAMYWYRQDPGQGLRLIYYSQIVNDFQKGDIAEGYSVSREKKESFPLTVTSAQKNPTAFYLCASSIVIGLAGVVSYNEQFFGPGTRLTVL.